A selection of T cell receptor beta chains follows, all from one sample in a study of lymphopenia after photon versus proton radiotherapy. TCRdb's table, derived via immunoSEQ multiplex PCR, lists solely in-frame clones and lacks some. The sample contains fewer than 35,000 clones, about 90% of which appear only once. Sequencing was performed on peripheral blood, taken from a patient treated with photon-based radiotherapy. These receptors all stem from a woman aged 50 to 60 with pancreatic cancer. Each CDR3 is given with its conserved first and last residue. The D gene is left open where the match is weak. Clone size appears in some rows only: once, few, many, or a class for an expanded clone.

D	size	V	J	CDR3	DNA
NA	once	TRBV10-3	TRBJ2-3	CAISEPGGEDTQYF	TGTGCCATCAGTGAGCCAGGGGGGGAGGATACGCAGTATTTT
NA	NA	TRBV28	TRBJ2-2	CATRTSSNTGELFF	TGTGCCACGCGGACAAGCTCGAACACCGGGGAGCTGTTTTTT
NA	NA	TRBV5-1	TRBJ1-1	CASSRNRGTEAFF	TGCGCCAGCAGCAGAAACAGAGGCACTGAAGCTTTCTTT
NA	NA	TRBV7-8	TRBJ1-4	CASSLGANEKLFF	TGTGCCAGCAGCTTAGGGGCAAACGAAAAACTGTTTTTT
NA	NA	TRBV9	TRBJ1-2	CASLRYGYGYTF	TGTGCCAGCCTTCGGTACGGGTATGGCTACACCTTC
NA	NA	TRBV28	TRBJ2-7	CASSSTLRGQYF	TGTGCCAGCAGTTCTACTCTACGAGGGCAGTACTTC
NA	NA	TRBV18	TRBJ2-1	CASSPQGSGNEQFF	TGTGCCAGCTCACCACAGGGATCAGGCAATGAGCAGTTCTTC
TRBD2	NA	TRBV19	TRBJ2-3	CASSRAGTRKTDTQYF	TGTGCCAGTAGTCGGGCCGGGACTAGGAAAACAGATACGCAGTATTTT
NA	NA	TRBV10-1	TRBJ2-1	CASSESRTRSYNEQFF	TGCGCCAGCAGTGAGTCCAGAACTCGCTCCTACAATGAGCAGTTCTTC
TRBD1	NA	TRBV14	TRBJ1-2	CASSQGTGRSHTAYGYTF	TGTGCCAGCAGCCAGGGGACAGGGAGGTCTCATACGGCCTATGGCTACACCTTC
NA	NA	TRBV7-2	TRBJ1-1	CASSSPWGNTEAFF	TGTGCCAGCAGCTCTCCCTGGGGGAACACTGAAGCTTTCTTT
NA	NA	TRBV18	TRBJ2-5	CASSFQETQYF	TGTGCCAGCTCATTTCAAGAGACCCAGTACTTC
TRBD1	once	TRBV5-5	TRBJ2-3	CASSNWDRVSTDTQYF	TGTGCCAGCAGCAATTGGGACAGGGTGAGCACAGATACGCAGTATTTT
NA	NA	TRBV19	TRBJ2-7	CASSNTGAYEQYF	TGTGCCAGTAGCAACACCGGGGCCTACGAGCAGTACTTC
NA	NA	TRBV7-8	TRBJ2-7	CASSQTGGNEQYF	TGTGCCAGCTCACAGACTGGCGGGAACGAGCAGTACTTC
TRBD2	once	TRBV6-5	TRBJ2-1	CASRGLAGRYNEQFF	TGTGCCAGCAGGGGACTAGCGGGAAGGTACAATGAGCAGTTCTTC
TRBD1	NA	TRBV5-6	TRBJ1-2	CASSWSGTEAYGYTF	TGTGCCAGCAGCTGGTCCGGGACAGAAGCCTATGGCTACACCTTC
TRBD1	NA	TRBV20-1	TRBJ2-5	CSARGGQFSHF	TGCAGTGCTAGAGGGGGACAGTTCTCCCACTTC
NA	NA	TRBV2	TRBJ2-6	CASGPWESGANVLTF	TGTGCCAGCGGGCCGTGGGAGTCTGGGGCCAACGTCCTGACTTTC
TRBD1	NA	TRBV4-3	TRBJ1-5	CASSAKSWTGGYQPQHF	TGCGCCAGCAGCGCCAAAAGCTGGACAGGGGGCTATCAGCCCCAGCATTTT
NA	NA	TRBV27	TRBJ2-1	CASSLVSDRNEQFF	TGTGCCAGCAGTTTAGTGTCAGACAGAAATGAGCAGTTCTTC
NA	NA	TRBV5-5	TRBJ2-3	CASSVPETSNTDTQYF	TGTGCCAGCAGCGTCCCGGAAACTAGCAACACAGATACGCAGTATTTT
NA	NA	TRBV19	TRBJ2-5	CASSIDLRETQYF	TGTGCCAGTAGTATAGATCTCAGGGAAACCCAGTACTTC
TRBD2	NA	TRBV5-5	TRBJ2-1	CASSSLAGGSYNEQFF	TGTGCCAGCAGCTCCCTAGCGGGAGGCTCCTACAATGAGCAGTTCTTC
NA	NA	TRBV18	TRBJ2-1	CASSPPKGLGGNEQFF	TGTGCCAGCTCACCTCCCAAGGGATTGGGGGGCAATGAGCAGTTCTTC
NA	NA	TRBV5-4	TRBJ2-7	CASSTKTSAVREQYF	TGTGCCAGCAGCACTAAGACTAGTGCCGTTCGCGAGCAGTACTTC
NA	once	TRBV2	TRBJ2-3	CASSRRELGTDTQYF	TGTGCCAGCAGCCGGAGGGAATTAGGCACAGATACGCAGTATTTT
TRBD1	NA	TRBV18	TRBJ2-7	CASSRGDSPYEQYF	TGTGCCAGCTCACGAGGGGACAGCCCCTACGAGCAGTACTTC
TRBD2	NA	TRBV27	TRBJ2-1	CASISGRTASYNEQFF	TGTGCCAGCATTAGCGGGAGGACAGCCTCCTACAATGAGCAGTTCTTC
NA	once	TRBV7-2	TRBJ1-1	CASRNHPGTGNTEAFF	TGTGCCAGCAGGAACCACCCCGGGACGGGGAACACTGAAGCTTTCTTT
NA	NA	TRBV19	TRBJ1-2	CASRDIYGYTF	TGTGCCAGCAGGGATATCTATGGCTACACCTTC
TRBD1	once	TRBV4-1	TRBJ2-5	CASSQVGTGGSETQYF	TGCGCCAGCAGCCAAGTCGGGACAGGGGGCTCAGAGACCCAGTACTTC
NA	NA	TRBV27	TRBJ2-6	CASTSSSGANVLTF	TGTGCCAGCACGAGTAGCTCTGGGGCCAACGTCCTGACTTTC
NA	NA	TRBV6-5	TRBJ1-5	CASRVGSNQPQHF	TGTGCCAGCAGGGTTGGGAGCAATCAGCCCCAGCATTTT
NA	NA	TRBV7-2	TRBJ2-5	CASSLWGTETQYF	TGTGCCAGCAGCTTATGGGGCACAGAGACCCAGTACTTC
NA	NA	TRBV5-1	TRBJ2-1	CASSLTGNTVEQFF	TGCGCCAGCAGCTTGACAGGGAACACGGTTGAGCAGTTCTTC
TRBD1	NA	TRBV9	TRBJ2-5	CASSTRTGVQETQYF	TGTGCCAGCAGCACCAGAACAGGGGTTCAAGAGACCCAGTACTTC
TRBD2	NA	TRBV5-1	TRBJ2-7	CASTSTSGYYEQYF	TGCGCCAGCACTTCGACTAGCGGGTACTACGAGCAGTACTTC
TRBD1	NA	TRBV7-2	TRBJ2-2	CASSPARGRTGELFF	TGTGCCAGCAGTCCGGCGAGGGGGCGTACCGGGGAGCTGTTTTTT
TRBD1	NA	TRBV5-1	TRBJ1-1	CASSLGGTGTNTEAFF	TGCGCCAGCAGCTTGGGAGGGACAGGGACGAACACTGAAGCTTTCTTT
NA	NA	TRBV14	TRBJ2-7	CASSLGRLAYEQYF	TGTGCCAGCAGCCTCGGACGCTTGGCCTACGAGCAGTACTTC
TRBD1	NA	TRBV7-6	TRBJ2-5	CASSLGQGGYGGTGETQYF	TGTGCCAGCAGCTTAGGACAGGGGGGATACGGCGGTACAGGGGAGACCCAGTACTTC
TRBD1	NA	TRBV28	TRBJ1-4	CASSSIAPGQRPEKLFF	TGTGCCAGCAGTTCGATCGCTCCGGGACAGAGACCTGAAAAACTGTTTTTT
NA	NA	TRBV6-5	TRBJ1-5	CASGGFGNQPQHF	TGTGCCAGTGGGGGTTTTGGCAATCAGCCCCAGCATTTT
TRBD1	once	TRBV7-9	TRBJ1-1	CASSEQGALGVWATEAFF	TGTGCCAGCAGCGAACAGGGGGCACTAGGGGTCTGGGCCACTGAAGCTTTCTTT
TRBD2	NA	TRBV4-3	TRBJ2-1	CASSQDWASGRAYNEQFF	TGCGCCAGCAGCCAAGATTGGGCTAGCGGGAGGGCCTACAATGAGCAGTTCTTC
TRBD2	NA	TRBV9	TRBJ2-1	CASSVADSGLVVYNEQFF	TGTGCCAGCAGCGTAGCGGATAGCGGGCTGGTGGTGTACAATGAGCAGTTCTTC
NA	NA	TRBV18	TRBJ1-1	CASSGGQNTEAFF	TGTGCCAGCTCGGGGGGACAGAACACTGAAGCTTTCTTT
NA	NA	TRBV27	TRBJ1-3	CASRGGGSGNTIYF	TGTGCCAGCCGCGGGGGGGGCTCTGGAAACACCATATATTTT
TRBD1	NA	TRBV4-1	TRBJ1-1	CASSQPGTGGWNTEAFF	TGCGCCAGCAGCCAACCGGGGACAGGGGGCTGGAACACTGAAGCTTTCTTT